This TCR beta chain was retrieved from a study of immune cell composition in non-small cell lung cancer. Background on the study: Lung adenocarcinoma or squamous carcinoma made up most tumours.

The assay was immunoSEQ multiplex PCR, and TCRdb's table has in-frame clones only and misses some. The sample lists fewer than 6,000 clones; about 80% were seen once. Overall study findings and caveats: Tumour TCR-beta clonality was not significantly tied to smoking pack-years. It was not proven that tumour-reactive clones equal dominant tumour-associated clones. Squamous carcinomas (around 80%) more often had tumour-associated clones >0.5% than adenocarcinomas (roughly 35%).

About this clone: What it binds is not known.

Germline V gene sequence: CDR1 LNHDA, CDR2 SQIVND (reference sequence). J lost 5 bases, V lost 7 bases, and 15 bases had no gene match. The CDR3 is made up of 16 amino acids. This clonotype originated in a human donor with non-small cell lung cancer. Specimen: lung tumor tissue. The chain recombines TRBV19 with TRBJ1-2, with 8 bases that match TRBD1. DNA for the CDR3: TGTGCCAGTACATGGACCGAGACAGGGGCCGGGTATGGCTACACCTTC. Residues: CASTWTETGAGYGYTF.